The present T cell receptor beta chain was sequenced within a study of blood T cells in healthy people across ages (dated by TCRdb to 2014 to 2015). For the wider study: In model experiments, roughly one uniquely barcoded TCR beta cDNA molecule per two T cells was captured by template switching. To track age-related changes in TCR beta repertoire diversity, the study relied on deep sequencing normalized with unique cDNA molecular identifiers. Donors were grouped into four age groups: young (average 16 years), middle-aged (39), aged (about 60) and long-lived (around 82). To avoid experimental bias, donors of different ages were spread randomly across the sequencing lanes. For two donors (one aged 18 to 29 and one aged 80 or older), the study analyzed two additional independent replicas of 1 million unique cDNA reads from the same blood draw.

As to this clonotype: Its antigen remains unidentified. Qualities for individual bases were not recorded, and no much larger clone is one base off.

Here is what the overall study found, with its caveats: Estimates of total diversity from one million sequenced T cells were regarded as lower bounds and underestimates. Bulk unsorted PBMC profiling prevented conclusive comparison of naive and antigen-experienced compartments. Compared with the aged group, the long-lived group had more naive CD4+ T cells, fewer expanded clones and increased TCR diversity, a pattern suggesting age selection. The percentage of naive T cells measured by flow cytometry correlated strongly with observed TCR beta diversity. As age increased, observed TCR beta diversity per million T cells dropped in a roughly linear way, and a significant reduction was already evident by age roughly 36. Because donor CMV infection status was unknown, age-related changes in expanded clonotypes were potentially confounded.

Library preparation employed 5' RACE. The reads were generated on an Illumina HiSeq 2500. The second PCR ran for about 7 to 11 cycles and used a J-beta primer mix along with a sample-barcoded 5' primer. A unique molecular identifier was introduced onto each TCR beta cDNA molecule by a template-switch 5' adaptor carrying 12 random nucleotides. At least 2.5 million CDR3-containing paired-end reads were obtained from each sample. All of the RNA was converted into first-strand cDNA using the Mint cDNA synthesis kit, with a TRBC-specific oligonucleotide serving as the primer. Following uracil-DNA glycosylase treatment, a first 18-cycle PCR with universal primers M1SS and BC2_uni_R was performed on all cDNA. Per the source publication's procedure: Normalization of each sample was performed by random selection of 1 million high-quality reads, each carrying a distinct molecular identifier. Instead of being binned into consensus sequences, reads with shared molecular identifiers were discarded. MiTCR, run with a Q25 quality threshold and the strictest error-elimination algorithm, handled CDR3 identification, clonotype clustering and error correction. Lower-bound total TCR beta diversity was estimated with a nonparametric unseen species model using Euler transformation. The public reads were quality trimmed at Q25 with fastp and then assembled into clones with MiXCR by TCRdb, keeping productive beta chains. Duplicate CDR3 protein sequences are folded into a single record with the most common DNA and genes. The V and J calls follow TCRdb's processing rather than the paper's. In this sample the table shows about 1,500,000 distinct CDR3 sequences, around two fifths of which occur a single time. The ten largest make up approximately 7.9% of the sample.

The donors were roughly 39 Caucasian individuals from Russia, aged 6 to 90 years, who were systemically healthy. Approximately 9 milliliters of peripheral blood were collected from each donor into EDTA-treated Vacutainer tubes. PBMCs were isolated by Ficoll-Paque density-gradient centrifugation, with at least 7 million obtained per sample. Trizol reagent was used to extract total RNA from the PBMCs, yielding at least 5 micrograms per sample. For every donor, flow cytometry on a PBMC aliquot measured the percentage of naive CD45RAhigh/CD27high T cells. CDR1 and CDR2 are drawn from the germline V gene (reference sequence): MNHEY, SMNVEV. V is cut back by 4 bases and J by 6 bases, with 9 bases in the junction unmatched. Including cysteine and phenylalanine, the CDR3 has 15 amino acids. Of the read, only the CDR3 DNA is kept; its 45 bases are in frame from base 1.

Specimen: blood. The TCR was taken from a young woman in good health. The chain uses TRBV27 and TRBJ1-2; TRBD1 lines up with 9 middle nucleotides. This receptor carries the CDR3 CASSSRDRVRNGYTF. The DNA sequence reads TGTGCCAGCAGTTCCCGGGACAGGGTGCGGAATGGCTACACCTTC.